The next 16 T cell receptor beta chains were all read from a single sample in a study of metastatic and nonmetastatic thyroid tumors. TCRdb re-clonotyped the PCR reads through MiXCR. The table lists 60,000 to 85,000 clones, around 18% of them singletons. Patients had received no treatment of any kind before thyroid surgery. What was sequenced was blood. The receptors originated from a female donor with papillary thyroid cancer or a benign thyroid nodule (not recorded which). Some clones in this sample may be carry-over from other donors' samples.

This clone is medium-sized in the sample. The chain couples TRBV30 to TRBJ2-3; D may be TRBD2 (6 bases). The CDR3 spans 14 residues. V was cut by 4 bases and J by 0 bases, with 11 bases left in between. Germline loops: CDR1 GTSNPN, CDR2 SVGIG (reference sequence). CDR3 in DNA: TGTGCCTGGACCCGTGGGACTAGCACAGATACGCAGTATTTT. It codes for CAWTRGTSTDTQYF.

This clone was counted at least ten times. This chain joins TRBV9 and TRBJ1-5; D may be TRBD1 (5 bases). The CDR3 loop spans 15 amino acids. Deletions cut 0 bases from V and 4 bases from J, with 11 bases between. Germline V lookup: CDR1 SGDLS, CDR2 YYNGEE. This CDR3 is CASSVGGGLNQPQHF. The DNA for the CDR3 is TGTGCCAGCAGCGTAGGGGGGGGTTTGAATCAGCCCCAGCATTTT.

This clone was seen more than once but under ten times. One junction end does not reproduce the germline sequence, and a read error may be involved. The rearrangement uses TRBV12-3 or TRBV12-4 and TRBJ2-1; 8 bases line up with TRBD2. The CDR3 totals 13 residues. The CDR3 is CASEIAGYNERFF. The CDR3 nucleotides are TGTGCCAGCGAAATAGCGGGATACAATGAGCGGTTCTTC.

This clone was detected many times. The rearrangement links TRBV6-1 to TRBJ1-5; D unresolved. V gave up 5 bases and J gave up 1 base, with 9 bases separating them. In germline, CDR1 is MNHNS, CDR2 SASEGT. The CDR3 length is 14 residues. The CDR3 spells CASSSQRSNQPQHF. CDR3 coding DNA: TGTGCCAGCAGTTCCCAAAGGAGCAATCAGCCCCAGCATTTT.

The chain links TRBV6-5 to TRBJ1-4; no clear D gene. The CDR3 contains 16 residues. V was shortened by 0 bases and J by 5 bases, with 13 bases between the two germline ends. The germline V gene has CDR1 MNHEY and CDR2 SVGAGI. CDR3 in DNA: TGTGCCAGCAGTTACTCGGTGGCGAGGCGGAATGAAAAACTGTTTTTT. Translated: CASSYSVARRNEKLFF.

Concerning this clone itself: Being one base from a much bigger clone, this may be a read error. The chain recombines TRBV9 with TRBJ2-7; 12 nucleotides match TRBD2. CDR3 size: 14 residues. Germline CDR1 reads SGDLS; CDR2 reads YYNGEE. CDR3: CASSATSGSGEQHF. The CDR3 bases are TGTGCCAGCAGCGCGACTAGCGGGAGTGGGGAGCAGCACTTC. Together with reference TRBV9 and TRBJ2-7, the CDR3 gives the full variable domain: DSGVTQTPKHLITATGQRVTLRCSPRSGDLSVYWYQQSLDQGLQFLIQYYNGEERAKGNILERFSAQQFPDLHSELNLSSLELGDSALYFCASSATSGSGEQHFGPGTRLTVT.

This clone was found many times. The J gene is TRBJ1-5, the V gene TRBV12-5; no clear D. The CDR3 is 14 amino acids. The germline V gene has CDR1 LGHNT and CDR2 FRNRAP. V was clipped by 3 bases and J by 1 base, with 7 bases between them. The CDR3 loop is CASGLGGSNQPQHF. CDR3 coding DNA: TGTGCTAGTGGTTTAGGAGGGAGCAATCAGCCCCAGCATTTT.

This clone has only a few counts. The chain uses TRBV5-4 and TRBJ2-2, with TRBD2 matching 11 bases. V lost 5 bases, J lost 5 bases, and 5 bases stayed unmatched. CDR3 length equals 15 residues. Germline loops: CDR1 SGHNT, CDR2 YYREEE (reference sequence). The CDR3 reads CASRPGTSGTGELFF. The CDR3 coding sequence is TGTGCCAGCAGACCCGGGACTAGCGGAACCGGGGAGCTGTTTTTT.

This clone occurred many times. The chain has TRBV6-1 and TRBJ1-5; TRBD1 agrees at 7 bases. The CDR3 runs to 14 residues. Germline V gene sequence: CDR1 MNHNS, CDR2 SASEGT. V gave up 5 bases and J gave up 4 bases; unmatched junction bases: 5. The CDR3 nucleotides are TGTGCCAGCAGTTGGGGACAGTCAAATCAGCCCCAGCATTTT. It specifies CASSWGQSNQPQHF.

This clone was detected many times. This rearrangement joins TRBV15 to TRBJ2-1; 8 bases line up with TRBD2. The CDR3 loop spans 16 amino acids. After removal of 0 bases from V and 4 bases from J, the junction contained 5 bases not matched to a gene. CDR1 is LNHNV and CDR2 is YYDKDF in the germline V gene (reference sequence). The CDR3 nucleotides are TGTGCCACCAGCAGAGATTCGGCTAGCGGGTACAATGAGCAGTTCTTC. Translated: CATSRDSASGYNEQFF.

This clone has only one observation. The chain employs TRBV30 and TRBJ2-7; unclear D gene. CDR3 length: 13 residues. The V gene's germline CDR1 is GTSNPN and CDR2 SVGIG (reference sequence). V shed 0 bases and J shed 2 bases, with 8 bases lying between them. The CDR3 DNA sequence: TGTGCCTGGAGTGTTAGGGTAGCCTACGAGCAGTACTTC. This sequence encodes CAWSVRVAYEQYF.

The chain links TRBV4-2 to TRBJ2-7, with 9 bases lining up with TRBD2. J was trimmed by 6 bases and V by 2 bases; bases with no gene match: 11. The CDR3 has 16 amino acids. Germline CDR1 reads LGHNA; CDR2 reads YNFKEQ. The CDR3 region is CASSQLAGGPAGEQYF. The CDR3 region has the DNA TGTGCCAGCAGCCAATTGGCGGGAGGGCCGGCGGGCGAGCAGTACTTC.

The sample holds many counts of this clone. The CDR3 here is CASRTSGSHNEQFF. The CDR3 nucleotides are TGTGCCAGCAGAACTAGCGGGAGCCACAATGAGCAGTTCTTC. The gene calls are TRBV6-1 and TRBJ2-1; TRBD2 agrees at 11 bases. Unmatched junction bases numbered 3, after V lost 6 bases and J lost 5 bases. This CDR3 has 14 amino acids. CDR1 MNHNS and CDR2 SASEGT come from the germline V gene.

This clone was found a few times. The rearrangement uses TRBV19 and TRBJ1-5; 7 bases agree with TRBD1. V lost 7 bases and J lost 2; bases outside the gene matches: 8. The CDR3 has 15 amino acids. The germline gives CDR1 LNHDA, CDR2 SQIVND (reference sequence). The CDR3 DNA follows: TGTGCCAGTAAAGAAGACAGGGCCGGCAATCAGCCCCAGCATTTT. It codes for CASKEDRAGNQPQHF.

A few counts support this clone. J is TRBJ1-1 and V is TRBV14, with D perhaps TRBD1 (5 bases). Trimming shortened V by 3 bases and J by 0 bases, and 8 bases separated the two germline ends. The CDR3 consists of 14 residues. Germline V gene sequence: CDR1 SGHDN, CDR2 FVKESK. CDR3 sequence: CASSHQGMNTEAFF. Here the CDR3 DNA reads TGTGCCAGCAGCCACCAGGGAATGAACACTGAAGCTTTCTTT.

This clone was seen repeatedly, ten times or more. V is TRBV6-1 and J is TRBJ2-7; 7 bases line up with TRBD2. The CDR3 length is 15 residues. Trimming removed 4 bases from V and 0 bases from J; junction bases left unmatched: 6. Germline CDR1 reads MNHNS; CDR2 reads SASEGT. The CDR3 nucleotides are TGTGCCAGCAGTGTCGAGGGAGGGACCTCCTACGAGCAGTACTTC. Translated, it gives CASSVEGGTSYEQYF.